These 25 T cell receptor beta chains came from one sample sequenced in a study of blood T cell repertoires in COVID-19. Clones were sequenced by immunoSEQ multiplex PCR, and TCRdb holds only the in-frame ones, with some missing. The sample shows over 150,000 clones, about 88% of them seen only once. The sequenced sample consisted of peripheral blood. These receptors originate from a man younger than 45 with acute or convalescent COVID-19.

This chain links TRBV19 with TRBJ2-3; D gene uncertain. CDR1 LNHDA and CDR2 SQIVND come from the germline V gene (reference sequence). The CDR3 sequence is 14 residues long. V lost 2 bases and J 1 base, leaving 7 bases between the germline ends. CDR3 protein: CASSISSGTDTQYF. CDR3 sequence (DNA): TGTGCCAGTAGTATATCTTCTGGCACAGATACGCAGTATTTT.

This clone ranks as medium-sized. The rearrangement joins TRBV11-2 to TRBJ1-1; 10 nucleotides match TRBD1. J lost 10 bases, V lost 0 bases, and 5 bases had no gene match. The CDR3 is made up of 14 amino acids. Germline CDR1 is SGHAT and CDR2 is FQNNGV. The CDR3 protein is CASSLEGTGAGAFF. In DNA form, the CDR3 reads TGTGCCAGCAGCTTAGAGGGGACAGGGGCGGGAGCTTTCTTT.

The rearrangement links TRBV18 to TRBJ1-2, with 7 bases aligning to TRBD1. Germline CDR1 KGHSH, CDR2 LQKENI. Trimming took 0 bases from V and 3 from J; bases not matched to a gene: 4. The CDR3 sequence is 15 residues long. The CDR3 reads CASSPPPDRDYGYTF. The CDR3 DNA reads TGTGCCAGCTCACCACCACCCGACAGGGACTATGGCTACACCTTC. The entire variable domain, with the rest obtained from reference TRBV18 and TRBJ1-2, is as follows: NAGVMQNPRHLVRRRGQEARLRCSPMKGHSHVYWYRQLPEEGLKFMVYLQKENIIDESGMPKERFSAEFPKEGPSILRIQQVVRGDSAAYFCASSPPPDRDYGYTFGSGTRLTVV.

The CDR3 reads CATSETGGSDTQYF. As DNA, the CDR3 is TGTGCCACCAGTGAGACAGGGGGTAGCGATACGCAGTATTTT. J is TRBJ2-3 and V is TRBV24-1; 9 nucleotides line up with TRBD1. Per germline, CDR1 KGHDR and CDR2 SFDVKD. Trimming removed 4 bases from V and 6 bases from J; junction bases left unmatched: 4. The CDR3 loop spans 14 amino acids.

The chain employs TRBV19 and TRBJ2-3; 9 bases map to TRBD2. Germline V gives CDR1 LNHDA, CDR2 SQIVND (reference sequence). The CDR3 extends over 18 amino acids. Germline trimming cut 4 bases from V and 8 bases from J; bases unmatched to any gene: 19. CDR3 DNA: TGTGCCAGTAGTAAGATAACTAGCGGACCACGGCGGGAGGGTACGCAGTATTTT. It is translated as CASSKITSGPRREGTQYF.

J is TRBJ2-7 and V is TRBV6-1; D ambiguous. V lost 0 bases and J lost 2, with 5 bases in between. Germline V lookup: CDR1 MNHNS, CDR2 SASEGT. The CDR3 extends over 13 amino acids. The CDR3 protein is CASSEAPAYEQYF. The DNA for the CDR3 is TGTGCCAGCAGTGAAGCCCCAGCCTACGAGCAGTACTTC.

This clone was detected once. The V call is TRBV5-1, the J call TRBJ1-2, with 9 positions matching TRBD1. The CDR3 extends over 13 amino acids. Trimming cost V 5 bases and J 5 bases; bases outside gene matches: 4. Germline CDR1 SGHRS, CDR2 YFSETQ. DNA of the CDR3: TGCGCCAGCAGAACAGGGGGCGGGTATGGCTACACCTTC. Translated, it gives CASRTGGGYGYTF.

This chain's CDR3 is CASSPRWGSGGPSNEQFF. CDR3 sequence (DNA): TGTGCCAGCAGCCCCAGATGGGGATCGGGGGGGCCTAGCAATGAGCAGTTCTTC. V and J are TRBV3-1 (or the pseudogene TRBV3-2) and TRBJ2-1, with 8 bases aligning to TRBD2. The germline V gene has CDR1 LGHDT and CDR2 YNNKEL (reference sequence). The CDR3 totals 18 residues. The V segment lost 4 bases and the J segment 6 bases; nucleotides outside the gene matches: 17.

V usage is TRBV5-5 and J usage is TRBJ1-4; D is unresolved. Trimming cost V 0 bases and J 5 bases, with 5 bases left between them. Germline assignment: CDR1 SGHKS and CDR2 YYEKEE (reference sequence). The CDR3 is 13 amino acids. The CDR3, as DNA: TGTGCCAGCAGCTTGGCCATGAATGAAAAACTGTTTTTT. Protein: CASSLAMNEKLFF.

The genes are TRBV6-2 or TRBV6-3 and TRBJ2-7, with 7 bases fitting TRBD1. The junction had 10 bases not matched to a gene; V was cut back by 5 bases and J by 6 bases. The germline V gene encodes CDR1 MNHEY and CDR2 SVGEGT. The CDR3 sequence is 14 residues long. CDR3 region: CASSETGKSGEQYF. CDR3 nucleotides: TGTGCCAGCAGTGAGACAGGGAAAAGCGGCGAGCAGTACTTC.

V is TRBV4-1 and J is TRBJ2-3; D possibly corresponds to TRBD2 (6 bases). The CDR3 runs 17 residues. Germline assignment: CDR1 MGHRA and CDR2 YSYEKL. V gave up 7 bases and J gave up 5 bases, with 25 bases separating them. The CDR3 loop reads CASTSRGSAQGGDTQYF. DNA of the CDR3: TGCGCCAGCACCTCAAGAGGGTCAGCTCAGGGAGGAGATACGCAGTATTTT.

This sequence joins TRBV29-1 and TRBJ2-7, with 9 bases that match TRBD2. Per the germline V gene, CDR1 is SQVTM and CDR2 is ANQGSEA. The length of the CDR3 is 13 residues. V trimming: 4 bases; J trimming: 5 bases; junction bases outside the gene matches: 6. CDR3 bases: TGCAGCGTTGTCTCTAGCGGGAAGGACGAGCAGTACTTC. Translated: CSVVSSGKDEQYF.

This clone was seen more than once but under ten times. V and J are TRBV6-5 and TRBJ1-2; D remains unclear. V lost 7 bases, J lost 0 bases, and 12 bases lay in between. The V gene's germline CDR1 is MNHEY and CDR2 SVGAGI. The CDR3 runs 14 residues. CDR3 nucleotides: TGTGCCAGCACCCCATCGGGAGCTAACTATGGCTACACCTTC. Protein: CASTPSGANYGYTF.

The count of this clone is one. The rearrangement joins TRBV15 to TRBJ1-4; 7 bases are a match to TRBD1. The CDR3 has 16 amino acids. Germline CDR1 and CDR2: LNHNV and YYDKDF (reference sequence). Unmatched junction bases numbered 2, after V lost 0 bases and J lost 1 base. The CDR3 spells CATSRDRQGTNEKLFF. The CDR3 DNA reads TGTGCCACCAGCAGAGATAGACAGGGAACTAATGAAAAACTGTTTTTT.

The chain employs TRBV7-9 and TRBJ1-4; 10 bases are a match to TRBD1. From germline, CDR1 is SEHNR and CDR2 FQNEAQ (reference sequence). V lost 5 bases to trimming and J lost 7 bases; unmatched junction nucleotides: 7. The CDR3 is 15 amino acids. CDR3 loop: CASSERGTGVEKLFF. Written as DNA, the CDR3 is TGTGCCAGCAGCGAGAGGGGGACAGGGGTTGAAAAACTGTTTTTT.

The gene calls are TRBV6-5 and TRBJ2-7; 10 nucleotides align to TRBD2. V gave up 7 bases and J gave up 10 bases; unmatched junction bases: 10. Germline V gives CDR1 MNHEY, CDR2 SVGAGI. The CDR3 contains 13 residues. The CDR3 region has the DNA TGTGCCAGCAATTCCAGGCTAGCGGGAGACCAGTACTTC. Protein sequence: CASNSRLAGDQYF.

CDR3 in DNA: TGTGCCAGCCAGGGGTTAAACACTGAAGCTTTCTTT. Its protein is CASQGLNTEAFF. The chain couples TRBV6-6 to TRBJ1-1, with D possibly matching TRBD1 (6 bases). CDR1 and CDR2 (germline): MNHNY, SVGAGI (reference sequence). V shed 8 bases and J shed 2 bases, with 9 bases lying between them. The CDR3 runs to 12 residues.

V is TRBV2 and J is TRBJ1-5; 7 bases are shared with TRBD1. With V trimmed by 5 bases and J by 7 bases, 5 bases remained unmatched. Per germline, CDR1 SNHLY and CDR2 FYNNEI. There are 13 residues in the CDR3. The DNA for the CDR3 is TGTGCCAGCAGTCGACAGGGAGGACAGCCCCAGCATTTT. This gives the protein CASSRQGGQPQHF.

The CDR3 spells CASSEGTAGNTIYF. Here the CDR3 DNA reads TGTGCCAGCAGTGAGGGGACAGCAGGAAACACCATATATTTT. V is TRBV6-1 and J is TRBJ1-3; TRBD1 agrees at 7 bases. Per the germline V gene, CDR1 is MNHNS and CDR2 is SASEGT. The V and J ends lost 3 bases and 4 bases, in that order; junction bases with no gene match: 3. There are 14 residues in the CDR3.

CDR3 nucleotide sequence: TGTGCCACCAGCAGAGATTTCGGAGGGAAAGCATTTCAGCCCCAGCATTTT. Encoded protein: CATSRDFGGKAFQPQHF. V is TRBV15 and J is TRBJ1-5; unclear D gene. Trimming shortened V by 0 bases and J by 6 bases, and 18 bases separated the two germline ends. CDR3 length: 17 residues. Per germline, CDR1 LNHNV and CDR2 YYDKDF (reference sequence).

J is TRBJ1-5 and V is TRBV28, with TRBD1 matching 8 bases. Germline trimming cut 7 bases from V and 6 bases from J; bases unmatched to any gene: 5. The CDR3 sequence is 13 residues long. CDR1 is MDHEN and CDR2 is SYDVKM in the germline V gene. The DNA for the CDR3 is TGTGCCAGCATAAAAACAGGGGGTCAGCCCCAGCATTTT. Translation: CASIKTGGQPQHF.

The V and J genes are TRBV19 and TRBJ1-2; TRBD1 is a possible D gene (6 bases). This CDR3 has 17 amino acids. Germline CDR1 is LNHDA and CDR2 is SQIVND (reference sequence). V was clipped by 5 bases and J by 4 bases, with 23 bases between them. CDR3 residues: CASSAAGANSDLYGYTF. In DNA form, the CDR3 reads TGTGCCAGTAGTGCAGCAGGGGCTAATAGCGACCTCTATGGCTACACCTTC. The full variable domain, in which reference TRBV19 and TRBJ1-2 provide the parts outside the CDR3, is DGGITQSPKYLFRKEGQNVTLSCEQNLNHDAMYWYRQDPGQGLRLIYYSQIVNDFQKGDIAEGYSVSREKKESFPLTVTSAQKNPTAFYLCASSAAGANSDLYGYTFGSGTRLTVV.

The chain combines TRBV10-3 with TRBJ1-2; D call uncertain. This CDR3 is built from 13 residues. Germline V gene data show CDR1 as ENHRY and CDR2 as SYGVKD. V shed 3 bases and J shed 3 bases, with 8 bases lying between them. DNA for the CDR3: TGTGCCATCAGTGAAGCGGGAGACTATGGCTACACCTTC. Translating it yields CAISEAGDYGYTF.

This sequence joins TRBV28 and TRBJ2-3; 7 bases line up with TRBD1. Germline values: CDR1 MDHEN, CDR2 SYDVKM. V dropped 6 bases and J dropped 1; count of bases not matched to a gene: 10. The CDR3 sequence is 16 residues long. The CDR3 is CASSPTGILRTDTQYF. DNA for the CDR3: TGTGCCAGCAGCCCGACAGGGATCCTACGCACAGATACGCAGTATTTT. Supplemented by reference TRBV28 and TRBJ2-3, the full variable domain reads DVKVTQSSRYLVKRTGEKVFLECVQDMDHENMFWYRQDPGLGLRLIYFSYDVKMKEKGDIPEGYSVSREKKERFSLILESASTNQTSMYLCASSPTGILRTDTQYFGPGTRLTVL.

The chain has TRBV18 and TRBJ2-5; D ambiguous. CDR3 length equals 14 residues. Per germline, CDR1 KGHSH and CDR2 LQKENI. V was trimmed by 0 bases and J by 4 bases, leaving 9 bases between them. CDR3: CASSPPAGTETQYF. Here the CDR3 DNA reads TGTGCCAGCTCACCACCGGCAGGTACAGAGACCCAGTACTTC.